A single sample gave rise to the 3 T cell receptor beta chains below, sequenced in a study of early T cells in non-severe SARS-CoV-2 infection. TCRdb called the 5' RACE reads again in MiXCR, with one record for every CDR3 protein. The sample carries about 34,000 distinct CDR3 sequences, over 5% recorded once. Sequencing used whole blood. The receptors shown here come from an adult who was a healthcare worker with PCR-confirmed SARS-CoV-2 infection or an uninfected control (not recorded which).

This clonotype was found many times. The chain employs TRBV6-5 and TRBJ2-1, with 7 bases matching TRBD2. J gave up 7 bases and V 4 bases, and 7 bases lay outside the gene matches. The CDR3 loop spans 14 amino acids. The V gene's germline CDR1 is MNHEY and CDR2 SVGAGI. The CDR3 nucleotides read TGTGCCAGCAGTTCCGTACTAGCGTGGAATGAGCAGTTCTTC. The encoded protein is CASSSVLAWNEQFF.

This clonotype was counted between two and nine times. The chain's CDR3 is CASERGGETQYF. CDR3 DNA sequence: TGTGCCAGTGAACGGGGGGGAGAGACCCAGTACTTC. The chain employs TRBV25-1 and TRBJ2-5; 8 bases map to TRBD2. CDR1 is MGHDK and CDR2 is SYGVNS in the germline V gene. The CDR3 covers 12 residues. Trimming cost V 9 bases and J 4 bases; bases outside gene matches: 4.

The table lists this clonotype with many counts. The J gene is TRBJ1-1, the V gene TRBV6-5, with D possibly TRBD1 on 6 matching bases. Germline V gives CDR1 MNHEY, CDR2 SVGAGI. The CDR3 contains 17 residues. V lost 6 bases, J lost 4 bases, and 24 bases lay in between. CDR3 nucleotide sequence: TGTGCCAGCAGAAACAGGGTGGAAGTCTTATTTTCCACTGAAGCTTTCTTT. Amino acids: CASRNRVEVLFSTEAFF.